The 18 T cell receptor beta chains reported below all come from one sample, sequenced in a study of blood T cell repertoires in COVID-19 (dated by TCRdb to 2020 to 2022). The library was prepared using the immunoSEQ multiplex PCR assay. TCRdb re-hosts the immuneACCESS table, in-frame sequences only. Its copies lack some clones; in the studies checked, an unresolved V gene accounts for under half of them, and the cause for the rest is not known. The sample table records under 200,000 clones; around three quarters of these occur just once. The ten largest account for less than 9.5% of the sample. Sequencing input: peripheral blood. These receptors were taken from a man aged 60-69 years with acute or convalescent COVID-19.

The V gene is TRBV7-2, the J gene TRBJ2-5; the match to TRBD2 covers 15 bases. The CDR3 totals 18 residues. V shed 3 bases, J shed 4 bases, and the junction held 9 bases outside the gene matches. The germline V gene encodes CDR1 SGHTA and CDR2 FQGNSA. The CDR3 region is CASSFIGLAGGLPETQYF. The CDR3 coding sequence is TGTGCCAGCAGCTTTATAGGACTAGCGGGGGGGCTCCCAGAGACCCAGTACTTC.

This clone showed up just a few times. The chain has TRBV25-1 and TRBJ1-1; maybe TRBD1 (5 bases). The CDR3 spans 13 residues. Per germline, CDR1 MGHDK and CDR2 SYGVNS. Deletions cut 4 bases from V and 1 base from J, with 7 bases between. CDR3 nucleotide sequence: TGTGCCAGCAGTGTCACAGGGAACACTGAAGCTTTCTTT. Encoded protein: CASSVTGNTEAFF. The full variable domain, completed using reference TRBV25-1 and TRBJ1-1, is EADIYQTPRYLVIGTGKKITLECSQTMGHDKMYWYQQDPGMELHLIHYSYGVNSTEKGDLSSESTVSRIRTEHFPLTLESARPSHTSQYLCASSVTGNTEAFFGQGTRLTVV.

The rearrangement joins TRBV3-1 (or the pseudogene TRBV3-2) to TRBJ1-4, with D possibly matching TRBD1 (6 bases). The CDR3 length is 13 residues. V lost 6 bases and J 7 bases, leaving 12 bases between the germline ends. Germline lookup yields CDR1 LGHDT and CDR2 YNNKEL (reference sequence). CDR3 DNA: TGTGCCAGCAGGAAACAGGGTAGTGAAAAACTGTTTTTT. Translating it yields CASRKQGSEKLFF.

This CDR3 is CASSSWTGGDEQFF. The CDR3 nucleotides are TGTGCCAGCAGCTCCTGGACAGGGGGCGATGAGCAGTTCTTC. The rearrangement uses TRBV11-3 and TRBJ2-1; TRBD1 aligns across 11 bases. Germline CDR1 is SGHNT and CDR2 is YENEEA. The CDR3 runs 14 residues. The J segment lost 8 bases and the V segment lost 4 bases, leaving 4 bases of the junction unmatched.

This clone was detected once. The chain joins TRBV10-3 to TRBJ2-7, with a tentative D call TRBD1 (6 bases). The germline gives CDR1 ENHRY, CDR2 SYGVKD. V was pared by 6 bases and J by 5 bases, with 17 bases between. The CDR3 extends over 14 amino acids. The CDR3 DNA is TGTGCCATCAGAGAACGGACAGAAGGCCACGAGCAGTACTTC. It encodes CAIRERTEGHEQYF.

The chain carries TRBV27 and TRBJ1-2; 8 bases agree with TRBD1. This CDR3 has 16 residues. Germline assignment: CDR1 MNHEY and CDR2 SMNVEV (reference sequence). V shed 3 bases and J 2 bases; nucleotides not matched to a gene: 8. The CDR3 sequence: CASSFQPTGDNYGYTF. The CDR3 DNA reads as TGTGCCAGCAGTTTTCAGCCGACAGGGGACAACTATGGCTACACCTTC.

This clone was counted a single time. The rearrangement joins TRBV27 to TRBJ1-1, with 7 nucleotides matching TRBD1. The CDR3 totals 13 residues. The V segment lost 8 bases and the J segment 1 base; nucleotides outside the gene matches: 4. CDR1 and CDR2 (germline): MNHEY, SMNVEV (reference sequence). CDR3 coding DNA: TGTGCCAGCCTGGGACAGCCGAACACTGAAGCTTTCTTT. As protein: CASLGQPNTEAFF.

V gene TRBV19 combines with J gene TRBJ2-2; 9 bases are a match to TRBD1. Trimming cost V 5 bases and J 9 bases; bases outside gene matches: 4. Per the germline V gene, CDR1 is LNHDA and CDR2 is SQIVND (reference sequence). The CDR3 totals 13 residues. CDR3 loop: CASSFGTGRELFF. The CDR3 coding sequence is TGTGCCAGTAGTTTCGGGACAGGGAGGGAGCTGTTTTTT.

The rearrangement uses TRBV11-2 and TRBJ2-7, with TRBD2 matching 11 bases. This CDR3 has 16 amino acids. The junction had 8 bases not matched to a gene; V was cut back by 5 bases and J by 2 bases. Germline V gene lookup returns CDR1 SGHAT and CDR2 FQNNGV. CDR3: CASSGRLAGLAYEQYF. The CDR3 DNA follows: TGTGCCAGCAGCGGTCGACTAGCGGGGCTGGCCTACGAGCAGTACTTC.

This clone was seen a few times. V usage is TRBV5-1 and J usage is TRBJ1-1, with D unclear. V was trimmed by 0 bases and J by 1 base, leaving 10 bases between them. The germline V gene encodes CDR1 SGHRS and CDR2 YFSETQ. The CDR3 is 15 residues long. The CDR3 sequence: CASSLGDEGNTEAFF. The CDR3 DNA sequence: TGCGCCAGCAGCTTGGGGGATGAGGGGAACACTGAAGCTTTCTTT.

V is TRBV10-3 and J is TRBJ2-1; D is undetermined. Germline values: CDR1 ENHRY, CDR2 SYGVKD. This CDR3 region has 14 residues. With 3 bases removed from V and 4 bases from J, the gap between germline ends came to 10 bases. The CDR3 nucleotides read TGTGCCATCAGTGAATCCCCCAGATACAATGAGCAGTTCTTC. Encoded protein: CAISESPRYNEQFF.

CDR3 DNA sequence: TGTGCCAGCAAACCCGGAACAGGGACTAATGAAAAACTGTTTTTT. This gives the protein CASKPGTGTNEKLFF. This chain uses TRBV6-5 with TRBJ1-4, with D perhaps matching TRBD1 (6 bases). Trimming shortened V by 7 bases and J by 2 bases, and 14 bases separated the two germline ends. CDR3 length: 15 residues. CDR1 is MNHEY and CDR2 is SVGAGI in the germline V gene.

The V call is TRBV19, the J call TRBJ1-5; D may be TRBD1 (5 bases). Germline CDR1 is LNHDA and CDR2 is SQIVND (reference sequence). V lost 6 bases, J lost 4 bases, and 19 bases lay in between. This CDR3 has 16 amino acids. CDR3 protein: CASRYSPTAQNQPQHF. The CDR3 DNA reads TGTGCCAGTAGATATTCCCCGACAGCCCAGAATCAGCCCCAGCATTTT. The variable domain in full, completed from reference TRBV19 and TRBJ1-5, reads DGGITQSPKYLFRKEGQNVTLSCEQNLNHDAMYWYRQDPGQGLRLIYYSQIVNDFQKGDIAEGYSVSREKKESFPLTVTSAQKNPTAFYLCASRYSPTAQNQPQHFGDGTRLSIL.

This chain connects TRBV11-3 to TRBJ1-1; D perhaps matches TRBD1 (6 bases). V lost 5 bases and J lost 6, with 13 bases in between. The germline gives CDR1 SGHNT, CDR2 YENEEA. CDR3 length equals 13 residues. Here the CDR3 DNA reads TGTGCCAGCAGCCTACACAGGGTCGCTGAAGCTTTCTTT. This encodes CASSLHRVAEAFF.

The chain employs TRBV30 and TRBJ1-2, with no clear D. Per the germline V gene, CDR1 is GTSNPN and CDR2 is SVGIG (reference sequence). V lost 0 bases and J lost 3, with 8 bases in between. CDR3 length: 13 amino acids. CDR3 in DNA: TGTGCCTGGAGTGTTTGGTCGGACTATGGCTACACCTTC. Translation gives CAWSVWSDYGYTF.

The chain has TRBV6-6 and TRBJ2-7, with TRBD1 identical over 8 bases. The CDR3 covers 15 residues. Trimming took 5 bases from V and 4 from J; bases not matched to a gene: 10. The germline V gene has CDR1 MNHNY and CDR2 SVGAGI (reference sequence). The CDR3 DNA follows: TGTGCCAGCAGTCCACCGGACAGGGAGGTTTACGAGCAGTACTTC. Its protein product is CASSPPDREVYEQYF.

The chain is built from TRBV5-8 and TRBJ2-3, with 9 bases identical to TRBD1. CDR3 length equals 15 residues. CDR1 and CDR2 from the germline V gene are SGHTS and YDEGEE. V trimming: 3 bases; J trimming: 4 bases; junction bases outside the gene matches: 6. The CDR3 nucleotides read TGTGCCAGCAGCTCCTGGACAGGGGTCCCAGATACGCAGTATTTT. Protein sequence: CASSSWTGVPDTQYF.

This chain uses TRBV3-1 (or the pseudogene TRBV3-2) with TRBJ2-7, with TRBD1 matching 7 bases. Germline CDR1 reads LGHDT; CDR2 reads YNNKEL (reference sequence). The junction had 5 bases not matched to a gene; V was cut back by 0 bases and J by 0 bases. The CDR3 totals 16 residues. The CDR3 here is CASSQELDRSSYEQYF. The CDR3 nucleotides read TGTGCCAGCAGCCAAGAGTTGGACAGGTCCTCCTACGAGCAGTACTTC.